This T cell receptor (beta chain) was identified in a study of early T cells in non-severe SARS-CoV-2 infection. Individual cDNA molecules received unique molecular identifiers during library preparation. TCRdb analysed the 5' RACE reads with MiXCR anew, one entry per CDR3 protein. The sample lists around 60,000 distinct CDR3 sequences; about 13% were seen once. The germline V and J ends were trimmed by 3 bases and 0 bases, with 6 bases remaining between them. The CDR3 is 14 residues long. In germline, CDR1 is LGHDT, CDR2 YNNKEL (reference sequence). The chain combines TRBV3-1 with TRBJ1-3; unclear D gene. The TCR was taken from an adult who was a healthcare worker with PCR-confirmed SARS-CoV-2 infection or an uninfected control (not recorded which). The source material was whole blood. CDR3 DNA sequence: TGTGCCAGCAGCCAGGCCGGCTCTGGAAACACCATATATTTT. As protein: CASSQAGSGNTIYF.